The T cell receptor beta chain under discussion was sequenced for a study of vaccination and CD4 T cells after COVID-19. Across the study: Participants got two doses of BNT162b2 or mRNA-1273 vaccine.

Sequenced with the Oncomine TCR Beta short-read assay was DNA taken from cultured CD4+ T cells. A single record per CDR3 protein comes from TCRdb applying MiXCR to the PCR reads. Among roughly 8,000 distinct CDR3 sequences listed, approximately 53% were seen once. In its sample, this clonotype was seen a few times. Its target is unknown. Study conclusions and caveats: For convalescent patients, 304 of the 307 vaccine-specific clones analyzed were classified as spike mono-reactive.

Treatment: roughly 10-day PBMC culture with coronavirus spike peptide pools or control peptides (ViraFEST assay). Before the COVID-19 pandemic (2011-2018), CD4+ T cells were obtained from the unexposed donor. Trimming stripped 3 bases from V and 8 bases from J, with 14 bases between. CDR3 size: 15 residues. The germline CDR1 and CDR2 sequences are MNHEY and SMNVEV (reference sequence). The clonotype originates from a human donor in good health. Sequencing was done on a sample of CD4+ T cells from blood, cultured in vitro. V usage is TRBV27 and J usage is TRBJ1-6; D gene uncertain. The CDR3, as DNA: TGTGCCAGCAGTTTGGAGACCGCCCGGGATTCACCCCTCCACTTT. It specifies CASSLETARDSPLHF.